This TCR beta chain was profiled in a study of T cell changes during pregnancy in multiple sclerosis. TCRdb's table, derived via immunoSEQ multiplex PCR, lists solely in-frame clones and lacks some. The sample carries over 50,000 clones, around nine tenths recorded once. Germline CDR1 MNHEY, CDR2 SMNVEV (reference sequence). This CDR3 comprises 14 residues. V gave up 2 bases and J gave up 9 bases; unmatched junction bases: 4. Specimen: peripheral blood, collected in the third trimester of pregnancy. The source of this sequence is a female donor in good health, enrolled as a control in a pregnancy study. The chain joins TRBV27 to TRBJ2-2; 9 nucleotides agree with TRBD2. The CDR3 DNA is TGTGCCAGCAGTTTAGGAGCGGGAGGCCGGGAGCTGTTTTTT. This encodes CASSLGAGGRELFF.